A single sample gave rise to the 28 T cell receptor beta chains below, sequenced in a study of T cell changes during pregnancy in multiple sclerosis. Assay: immunoSEQ multiplex PCR; the TCRdb copy retains only in-frame clones and omits some. The sample lists around 66,000 clones, about nine tenths seen once, with 3% to 3.5% in the top ten. Here the sequenced sample was peripheral blood, taken in the first trimester of pregnancy. All receptors come from a female donor in good health, enrolled as a control in a pregnancy study.

The CDR3 reads CASGLDTGRHSNQPQHF. CDR3 in DNA: TGTGCTAGTGGTTTGGATACAGGGCGCCATAGCAATCAGCCCCAGCATTTT. The rearrangement links TRBV12-5 to TRBJ1-5, with D maybe TRBD1 (6 bases). The V and J ends lost 1 base and 0 bases respectively, with 13 bases between them. Germline V lookup: CDR1 LGHNT, CDR2 FRNRAP. The CDR3 sequence is 17 residues long. Based on the CDR3 plus reference TRBV12-5 and TRBJ1-5, the full variable domain is DARVTQTPRHKVTEMGQEVTMRCQPILGHNTVFWYRQTMMQGLELLAYFRNRAPLDDSGMPKDRFSAEMPDATLATLKIQPSEPRDSAVYFCASGLDTGRHSNQPQHFGDGTRLSIL.

This clone was detected only once. The rearrangement joins TRBV30 to TRBJ2-5; 9 bases are shared with TRBD1. From germline, CDR1 is GTSNPN and CDR2 SVGIG (reference sequence). V shed 3 bases and J 5 bases; nucleotides not matched to a gene: 10. This CDR3 is 15 amino acids long. The CDR3 is CAWRPGQGVLETQYF. CDR3 nucleotides: TGTGCCTGGAGGCCGGGACAGGGCGTTTTGGAGACCCAGTACTTC.

V gene TRBV29-1 combines with J gene TRBJ2-3, with a tentative D call TRBD1 (5 bases). CDR3 length: 13 amino acids. Trimming removed 8 bases at V and 4 bases at J, with 16 bases between. Per the germline V gene, CDR1 is SQVTM and CDR2 is ANQGSEA. The CDR3 spells CSIQGLRADTQYF. The CDR3 nucleotides read TGCAGCATTCAGGGTCTCAGGGCAGATACGCAGTATTTT.

The chain joins TRBV7-2 to TRBJ2-3; tentative D call: TRBD1 (6 bases). Trimming took off 7 bases at V and 2 bases at J, with 13 bases between the two ends. Germline V gives CDR1 SGHTA, CDR2 FQGNSA. The CDR3 runs to 14 residues. The CDR3 DNA follows: TGTGCCAGCACTAGGACAGTTAACACAGATACGCAGTATTTT. This translates into CASTRTVNTDTQYF.

The V call is TRBV11-3, the J call TRBJ1-4, with 11 bases that match TRBD1. The V and J ends lost 5 bases and 2 bases, in that order; junction bases with no gene match: 7. There are 17 residues in the CDR3. Germline V gene sequence: CDR1 SGHNT, CDR2 YENEEA. The CDR3 bases are TGTGCCAGCAGCATTGGACAGGGGGCGCGGACTAATGAAAAACTGTTTTTT. Amino acid sequence: CASSIGQGARTNEKLFF.

The chain is built from TRBV6-1 and TRBJ1-5; D might be TRBD1 (5 bases). Germline CDR1 and CDR2: MNHNS and SASEGT. The V gene lost 2 bases and the J gene lost 0 bases, with 14 bases spanning the gap. The CDR3 sequence is 17 residues long. The DNA of the CDR3 is TGTGCCAGCAGTGAAAATTTTGGAGGGGCTAGCAATCAGCCCCAGCATTTT. It translates to CASSENFGGASNQPQHF.

V gene TRBV7-7 combines with J gene TRBJ2-6, with a possible D match to TRBD2 (5 bases). This CDR3 is built from 18 residues. Between the trimmed V and J ends, which lost 5 bases and 2 bases, there was a span of 19 bases. CDR1 SSHAT and CDR2 FNYEAQ come from the germline V gene (reference sequence). CDR3 residues: CASSPPLGEGTGANVLTF. The CDR3 DNA is TGTGCCAGCAGCCCCCCCCTCGGCGAGGGAACTGGGGCCAACGTCCTGACTTTC.

This chain joins TRBV4-2 and TRBJ2-7; 11 bases match TRBD2. CDR3 length equals 17 residues. Germline V CDR1 and CDR2: LGHNA, YNFKEQ. The V gene end was trimmed by 2 bases and the J gene end by 4 bases; junction bases not matched to a gene: 10. The CDR3 region has the DNA TGTGCCAGCAGCCAAACTACGGCGGGACTAGCGGATTACGAGCAGTACTTC. Its protein is CASSQTTAGLADYEQYF.

The rearrangement joins TRBV7-8 to TRBJ2-7; 7 bases agree with TRBD2. The germline V gene has CDR1 SGHVS and CDR2 FQNEAQ. The CDR3 loop spans 15 amino acids. Unmatched junction bases numbered 12, after V lost 5 bases and J lost 5 bases. This CDR3 is CASSAAGRSGDEQYF. The CDR3 coding sequence is TGTGCCAGCAGCGCAGCGGGGCGTTCTGGGGACGAGCAGTACTTC.

The rearrangement joins TRBV7-9 to TRBJ2-7; a weak D match, TRBD2 (6 bases). V lost 4 bases, J lost 1 base, and 14 bases lay in between. CDR3 length: 15 amino acids. The V gene's germline CDR1 is SEHNR and CDR2 FQNEAQ (reference sequence). The CDR3 sequence: CASSWSGGESYEQYF. The CDR3 nucleotides are TGTGCCAGCAGCTGGTCCGGCGGGGAATCCTACGAGCAGTACTTC. Based on the CDR3 plus reference TRBV7-9 and TRBJ2-7, the full variable domain is DTGVSQNPRHKITKRGQNVTFRCDPISEHNRLYWYRQTLGQGPEFLTYFQNEAQLEKSRLLSDRFSAERPKGSFSTLEIQRTEQGDSAMYLCASSWSGGESYEQYFGPGTRLTVT.

In this sample, this clone turned up once. This CDR3 is CASSFGLAGISGANVLTF. The CDR3 nucleotides read TGCGCCAGCAGCTTTGGACTAGCGGGAATCTCTGGGGCCAACGTCCTGACTTTC. The rearrangement uses TRBV5-1 and TRBJ2-6; 12 bases line up with TRBD2. Germline trimming cut 2 bases from V and 0 bases from J; bases unmatched to any gene: 3. The CDR3 covers 18 residues. The germline gives CDR1 SGHRS, CDR2 YFSETQ.

The rearrangement links TRBV9 to TRBJ1-2; D is ambiguous. Germline-derived CDR1 and CDR2 are SGDLS and YYNGEE. This CDR3 region has 13 residues. The V and J ends lost 0 bases and 4 bases respectively, with 7 bases between them. DNA for the CDR3: TGTGCCAGCAGCGTAGTGGTCGGCTATGGCTACACCTTC. Its protein product is CASSVVVGYGYTF.

The chain has TRBV27 and TRBJ1-2; D is uncertain. V was clipped by 6 bases and J by 9 bases, with 17 bases between them. Germline V gene sequence: CDR1 MNHEY, CDR2 SMNVEV (reference sequence). The CDR3 extends over 13 amino acids. CDR3 in DNA: TGTGCCAGCAGCTTGGGCCAGACCTCTAGCTACACCTTC. Translated, it gives CASSLGQTSSYTF.

The genes are TRBV27 and TRBJ1-2, with 7 bases matching TRBD1. J was trimmed by 1 base and V by 1 base; bases with no gene match: 12. The CDR3 spans 18 residues. From germline, CDR1 is MNHEY and CDR2 SMNVEV (reference sequence). CDR3 amino acids: CASSLLGQGGPLNYGYTF. The CDR3 region has the DNA TGTGCCAGCAGTTTATTAGGGCAAGGGGGCCCCCTTAACTATGGCTACACCTTC.

This chain connects TRBV19 to TRBJ1-4, with D unclear. The V end was cut by 7 bases, the J end by 9 bases, with 15 bases between. Germline V gene lookup returns CDR1 LNHDA and CDR2 SQIVND (reference sequence). The CDR3 covers 13 residues. CDR3 protein: CASTGTGYQKLFF. The CDR3 DNA reads TGTGCCAGTACCGGCACGGGTTATCAAAAACTGTTTTTT.

This chain joins TRBV27 and TRBJ2-1; D is undetermined. The CDR3 runs 15 residues. Between the trimmed V and J ends, which lost 2 bases and 0 bases, there was a span of 8 bases. Germline CDR1 MNHEY, CDR2 SMNVEV (reference sequence). The CDR3 region has the DNA TGTGCCAGCAGTTTAGCCAAGAGCTCCTACAATGAGCAGTTCTTC. This encodes CASSLAKSSYNEQFF.

The chain uses TRBV19 and TRBJ2-1; D not resolved. There are 15 residues in the CDR3. The germline V gene has CDR1 LNHDA and CDR2 SQIVND (reference sequence). V was shortened by 5 bases and J by 0 bases, with 11 bases between the two germline ends. The CDR3 region is CASSYEQSSYNEQFF. DNA for the CDR3: TGTGCCAGTAGTTACGAACAGAGCTCCTACAATGAGCAGTTCTTC.

The CDR3 bases are TGCAGCGTCGGTATCCCTAGGGAGGAAGCTTTCTTT. Amino acid sequence: CSVGIPREEAFF. The chain has TRBV29-1 and TRBJ1-1, with no clear D. The CDR3 consists of 12 residues. Trimming removed 6 bases at V and 8 bases at J, with 16 bases between. The germline V gene has CDR1 SQVTM and CDR2 ANQGSEA.

The CDR3 here is CASTGGGYEQYF. In nucleotides, the CDR3 is TGTGCCAGTACGGGAGGGGGGTACGAGCAGTACTTC. This chain joins TRBV19 and TRBJ2-7; 8 bases match TRBD2. The CDR3 length is 12 residues. V was clipped by 7 bases and J by 4 bases; unmatched bases: 3. CDR1 and CDR2 (germline): LNHDA, SQIVND (reference sequence).

The V gene is TRBV7-6, the J gene TRBJ2-1; D not resolved. Trimming removed 5 bases from V and 7 bases from J, with 9 bases in between. The CDR3 sequence is 12 residues long. Germline loops: CDR1 SGHVS, CDR2 FNYEAQ. The CDR3 bases are TGTGCCAGCAGCCTTAATATGAATGAGCAGTTCTTC. It codes for CASSLNMNEQFF.

The chain combines TRBV7-2 with TRBJ2-7, with no clear D. CDR3 length: 16 amino acids. V was clipped by 1 base and J by 3 bases, with 16 bases between them. Germline assignment: CDR1 SGHTA and CDR2 FQGNSA. The CDR3 sequence is CASSLDSTSRYYEQYF. The CDR3 DNA is TGTGCCAGCAGCTTAGACAGCACCTCGCGATACTACGAGCAGTACTTC.

The chain joins TRBV9 to TRBJ2-1, with 9 bases matching TRBD2. Trimming cost V 0 bases and J 2 bases; bases outside gene matches: 6. CDR1 is SGDLS and CDR2 is YYNGEE in the germline V gene. The CDR3 is 17 residues long. CDR3 nucleotides: TGTGCCAGCAGCGTAGTCGGCGGGAGGGGTCCCTACAATGAGCAGTTCTTC. Translated: CASSVVGGRGPYNEQFF. The whole variable domain, remainder taken from reference TRBV9 and TRBJ2-1, is DSGVTQTPKHLITATGQRVTLRCSPRSGDLSVYWYQQSLDQGLQFLIQYYNGEERAKGNILERFSAQQFPDLHSELNLSSLELGDSALYFCASSVVGGRGPYNEQFFGPGTRLTVL.

This clone appeared once. The rearrangement uses TRBV30 and TRBJ2-1; 10 bases map to TRBD1. The CDR3 consists of 16 residues. V shed 1 base and J 1 base; nucleotides not matched to a gene: 4. Germline CDR1 is GTSNPN and CDR2 is SVGIG (reference sequence). In nucleotides, the CDR3 is TGTGCCTGGAGTGAAAGGACAGGGGGGTCCTACAATGAGCAGTTCTTC. This encodes CAWSERTGGSYNEQFF.

V usage is TRBV7-7 and J usage is TRBJ2-3; 11 bases agree with TRBD2. With 5 bases clipped from V and 5 bases from J, the junction kept 3 bases outside the gene matches. The CDR3 covers 14 residues. Germline V gene sequence: CDR1 SSHAT, CDR2 FNYEAQ (reference sequence). The CDR3 DNA is TGTGCCAGCAGCCCAGGACTAGCGGGAGATACGCAGTATTTT. This sequence encodes CASSPGLAGDTQYF.

This chain links TRBV7-9 with TRBJ2-1; a possible D gene is TRBD2 (5 bases). Trimming stripped 8 bases from V and 8 bases from J, with 13 bases between. Germline V gives CDR1 SEHNR, CDR2 FQNEAQ (reference sequence). This CDR3 is built from 12 residues. The CDR3 loop reads CASHIEGDEQFF. As DNA, the CDR3 is TGTGCCAGCCACATAGAGGGAGATGAGCAGTTCTTC.

This clone was recorded a few times. V and J are TRBV30 and TRBJ1-3, with a possible D match to TRBD1 (6 bases). The CDR3 runs to 15 residues. Germline values: CDR1 GTSNPN, CDR2 SVGIG (reference sequence). Trimming pared 1 base from V and 0 bases from J, leaving 10 bases between. The CDR3 DNA follows: TGTGCCTGGAGTGCGACAGGCCTCTCTGGAAACACCATATATTTT. It yields the protein CAWSATGLSGNTIYF.

The V call is TRBV9, the J call TRBJ1-1; TRBD1 is a possible D gene (6 bases). V lost 4 bases and J 0 bases, leaving 13 bases between the germline ends. There are 15 residues in the CDR3. The V gene's germline CDR1 is SGDLS and CDR2 YYNGEE. The CDR3 spells CASSPGGGLNTEAFF. Here the CDR3 DNA reads TGTGCCAGCAGCCCTGGGGGGGGCCTGAACACTGAAGCTTTCTTT.

V usage is TRBV2 and J usage is TRBJ2-1, with 11 bases aligning to TRBD2. J gave up 4 bases and V 6 bases, and 5 bases lay outside the gene matches. The CDR3 extends over 15 amino acids. CDR1 and CDR2 (germline): SNHLY, FYNNEI. The CDR3 coding sequence is TGTGCCAGCAGCACCGGGACTAGCGGATACAATGAGCAGTTCTTC. It encodes CASSTGTSGYNEQFF. The entire variable domain, with the rest obtained from reference TRBV2 and TRBJ2-1, is as follows: EPEVTQTPSHQVTQMGQEVILRCVPISNHLYFYWYRQILGQKVEFLVSFYNNEISEKSEIFDDQFSVERPDGSNFTLKIRSTKLEDSAMYFCASSTGTSGYNEQFFGPGTRLTVL.